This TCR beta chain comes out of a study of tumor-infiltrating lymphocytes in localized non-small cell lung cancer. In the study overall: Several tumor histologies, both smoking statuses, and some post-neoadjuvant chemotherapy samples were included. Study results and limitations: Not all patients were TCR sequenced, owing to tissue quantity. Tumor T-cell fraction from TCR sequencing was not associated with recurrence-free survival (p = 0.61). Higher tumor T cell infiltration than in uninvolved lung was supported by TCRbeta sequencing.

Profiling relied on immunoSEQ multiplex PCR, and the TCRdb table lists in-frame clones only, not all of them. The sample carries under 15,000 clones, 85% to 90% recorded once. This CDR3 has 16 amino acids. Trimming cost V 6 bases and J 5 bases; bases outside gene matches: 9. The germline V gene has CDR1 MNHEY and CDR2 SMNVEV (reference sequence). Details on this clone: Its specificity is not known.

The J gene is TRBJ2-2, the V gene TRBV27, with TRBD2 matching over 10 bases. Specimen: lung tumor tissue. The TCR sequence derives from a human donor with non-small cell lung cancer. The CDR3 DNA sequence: TGTGCCAGCAGCCCTCTAGCGGGAGTGGGGACCGGGGAGCTGTTTTTT. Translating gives CASSPLAGVGTGELFF.